This T cell receptor beta chain was recorded in a study of a mutant IDH1 vaccine in newly diagnosed glioma. Background on the study: Previous treatment comprised radiotherapy, temozolomide, or both, mostly both. Study outcomes and limitations: Vaccination elicited immune responses in 90% to 95% of patients.

Deletions cut 5 bases from V and 2 bases from J, with 11 bases between. Germline V gene lookup returns CDR1 SEHNR and CDR2 FQNEAQ (reference sequence). This CDR3 is built from 14 residues. Time point denoted: week 47, end of study. Mutant IDH1 20-mer peptide, at 300 ug, made up each vaccine dose, with topical imiquimod. Each donor presented with a new WHO grade 3 or 4 astrocytoma that tested IDH1-mutant and showed ATRX loss. A word on this clone: Its antigen is unknown.

Method: immunoSEQ multiplex PCR; TCRdb's copy keeps in-frame clones and lacks some. Here the sample spans tens of thousands of clones, approximately 71% being singletons. The chain uses TRBV7-9 and TRBJ2-3; TRBD1 is a possible D gene (5 bases). The clonotype originates from a man aged 50 to 59 with glioma. Sequencing used PBMCs, obtained from a glioma patient whose treatment included an IDH1 peptide vaccine. CDR3 nucleotides: TGTGCCAGCAGCCCACCGACAGTCACAGATACGCAGTATTTT. Its translation: CASSPPTVTDTQYF.